The T cell receptor (beta chain) described here comes from a study of blood T cells in healthy people across ages. The CDR3 is made up of 16 amino acids. V shed 6 bases, J shed 4 bases, and the junction held 13 bases outside the gene matches. Germline CDR1 SGHDT, CDR2 YYEEEE. Combining a sample-barcoded 5' primer with a J-beta primer mix, a second PCR ran for 7 to 11 cycles. Tags on each cDNA molecule came from a template-switch adaptor with 12 random nucleotides. TCRdb passed the 5' RACE reads through MiXCR, listing each CDR3 protein once. Of roughly 1,500,000 distinct CDR3 sequences in the sample, almost 35% were seen once.

The clonotype was recovered from a woman younger than 45 in good health. The rearrangement links TRBV5-6 to TRBJ2-7; 10 positions agree with TRBD2. Sequencing input: blood. CDR3 nucleotides: TGTGCCAGCACCCTGGGAGCGGGAGGGTCGTCTTACGAGCAGTACTTC. It is translated as CASTLGAGGSSYEQYF. Variable domain in full (rest from reference TRBV5-6 and TRBJ2-7): DAGVTQSPTHLIKTRGQQVTLRCSPKSGHDTVSWYQQALGQGPQFIFQYYEEEERQRGNFPDRFSGHQFPNYSSELNVNALLLGDSALYLCASTLGAGGSSYEQYFGPGTRLTVT.